This T cell receptor (beta chain) originates from a study of blood T cell repertoires in COVID-19. As for the study in general: COVID-19 samples from acute and convalescent phases originated in the United States, Italy and Spain. Sources were T cells, B-cell-depleted T cells, or PBMCs; the material itself was cDNA or gDNA.

This CDR3 comprises 13 residues. The germline V gene encodes CDR1 SGHAT and CDR2 FQNNGV. Trimming cost V 4 bases and J 5 bases; bases outside gene matches: 4. Produced via immunoSEQ multiplex PCR; TCRdb's table is partial and in-frame only. The sample has about 240,000 clones, about nine tenths seen once. The cohort comprised adults aged about 18 to 100 years residing in approximately 22 US areas. The sequencing input was PBMCs or T cells enriched from blood (not recorded which). The clonotype was recovered from a woman younger than 45 with acute COVID-19. V usage is TRBV11-2 and J usage is TRBJ2-7, with 8 bases aligning to TRBD2. The CDR3 region is CASSWGLGDEQYF. The CDR3 DNA follows: TGTGCCAGCAGCTGGGGACTAGGAGACGAGCAGTACTTC.